Below are 28 T cell receptor beta chains sequenced from a single sample in a study of cytomegalovirus exposure and HLA in healthy donors. PCR employed 60 Vbeta and 13 Jbeta primers. Sequenced by immunoSEQ multiplex PCR; TCRdb stores in-frame clones only, minus some. The sample has approximately 150,000 clones, approximately 70% seen once. Material for sequencing was PBMCs. These TCRs come from a man younger than 30 in good health and CMV-seropositive.

The rearrangement links TRBV11-1 to TRBJ2-3; 13 nucleotides agree with TRBD2. The CDR3 runs 16 residues. With 6 bases clipped from V and 13 bases from J, the junction kept 16 bases outside the gene matches. Per germline, CDR1 SGHAT and CDR2 FQDESV (reference sequence). The DNA of the CDR3 is TGTGCCAGCAGTCGTGGGACTAGCGGGACGTCGGTTAGGGAGTATTTT. It translates to CASSRGTSGTSVREYF.

This clone came up a few times. Other DNA sequences in the sample encode the same CDR3. This chain connects TRBV6-6 to TRBJ2-7, with 8 bases matching TRBD1. CDR3 length: 15 amino acids. Germline values: CDR1 MNHNY, CDR2 SVGAGI (reference sequence). Losses at the gene ends were 5 bases for V and 0 bases for J; bases not matched to a gene: 6. The CDR3 sequence: CASSPGTGFSYEQYV. CDR3 DNA sequence: TGTGCCAGCAGTCCCGGGACAGGTTTCTCCTACGAGCAGTACGTC.

V and J are TRBV7-9 and TRBJ2-3; maybe TRBD1 (6 bases). Germline lookup yields CDR1 SEHNR and CDR2 FQNEAQ (reference sequence). The V gene lost 4 bases and the J gene lost 0 bases, with 14 bases spanning the gap. This CDR3 spans 16 amino acids. CDR3 region: CASSSGTLYSTDTQYF. The CDR3 coding sequence is TGTGCCAGCAGCTCAGGGACACTTTATAGCACAGATACGCAGTATTTT.

The chain has TRBV5-6 and TRBJ1-2; tentative D call: TRBD1 (5 bases). The CDR3 loop spans 15 amino acids. CDR1 is SGHDT and CDR2 is YYEEEE in the germline V gene. The V end lost 2 bases, the J end lost 4 bases, and 15 bases lay between the germline ends. The CDR3 sequence: CASSFGRSRAYGYTF. The DNA of the CDR3 is TGTGCCAGCAGCTTCGGTCGAAGCAGGGCCTATGGCTACACCTTC. The full variable domain, rest sourced from reference TRBV5-6 and TRBJ1-2, is DAGVTQSPTHLIKTRGQQVTLRCSPKSGHDTVSWYQQALGQGPQFIFQYYEEEERQRGNFPDRFSGHQFPNYSSELNVNALLLGDSALYLCASSFGRSRAYGYTFGSGTRLTVV.

The V call is TRBV6-5, the J call TRBJ1-1, with TRBD1 as a possible D gene (5 bases). The CDR3 runs to 14 residues. Looked up from germline, CDR1 is MNHEY and CDR2 is SVGAGI. Trimming took off 8 bases at V and 1 base at J, with 14 bases between the two ends. CDR3 sequence: CASGGLRENTEAFF. The CDR3 coding sequence is TGTGCCAGCGGGGGGTTGAGGGAGAACACTGAAGCTTTCTTT.

The CDR3 loop is CAWSTPPDTTQPQHF. The CDR3 DNA follows: TGTGCCTGGAGTACGCCACCGGACACCACCCAGCCCCAGCATTTT. This sequence joins TRBV30 and TRBJ1-5; possibly TRBD1 for D (5 bases). Deletions cut 2 bases from V and 7 bases from J, with 18 bases between. CDR3 length equals 15 residues. CDR1 is GTSNPN, CDR2 SVGIG, per germline (reference sequence).

The rearrangement uses TRBV5-1 and TRBJ1-1; 8 nucleotides match TRBD1. With V trimmed by 6 bases and J by 7 bases, 14 bases remained unmatched. Germline CDR1 and CDR2: SGHRS and YFSETQ. This CDR3 has 15 amino acids. As DNA, the CDR3 is TGCGCCAGCAAAGTTGAACAGGGGGGCGTCGGTGAAGCTTTCTTT. Encoded protein: CASKVEQGGVGEAFF.

V usage is TRBV5-4 and J usage is TRBJ2-3; weak D call: TRBD2 (6 bases). The V gene's germline CDR1 is SGHNT and CDR2 YYREEE (reference sequence). This CDR3 spans 14 amino acids. Trimming shortened V by 2 bases and J by 0 bases, and 7 bases separated the two germline ends. The CDR3 DNA follows: TGTGCCAGCAGCTTTGGGACTAGCACAGATACGCAGTATTTT. Translated: CASSFGTSTDTQYF.

This clone showed up just a few times. The chain links TRBV2 to TRBJ1-1, with no clear D. The CDR3 totals 12 residues. Trimming shortened V by 2 bases and J by 6 bases, and 7 bases separated the two germline ends. Germline CDR1 reads SNHLY; CDR2 reads FYNNEI. The CDR3 here is CASSEMRPEAFF. CDR3 DNA sequence: TGTGCCAGCAGTGAAATGCGGCCTGAAGCTTTCTTT. The variable domain in full, completed from reference TRBV2 and TRBJ1-1, reads EPEVTQTPSHQVTQMGQEVILRCVPISNHLYFYWYRQILGQKVEFLVSFYNNEISEKSEIFDDQFSVERPDGSNFTLKIRSTKLEDSAMYFCASSEMRPEAFFGQGTRLTVV.

The V gene is TRBV11-2, the J gene TRBJ1-3, with 8 nucleotides matching TRBD1. The ends lost 4 bases at V and 4 bases at J; junction bases unmatched: 3. The germline CDR1 and CDR2 sequences are SGHAT and FQNNGV. CDR3 size: 14 residues. CDR3 amino acids: CASSSDRVGNTIYF. The DNA for the CDR3 is TGTGCCAGCAGCTCGGACAGGGTAGGAAACACCATATATTTT.

V is TRBV7-8 and J is TRBJ1-1, with D hard to call. There are 13 residues in the CDR3. Looked up from germline, CDR1 is SGHVS and CDR2 is FQNEAQ. V was shortened by 5 bases and J by 4 bases, with 11 bases between the two germline ends. The CDR3 protein is CASSRDVGTEAFF. The CDR3 region has the DNA TGTGCCAGCAGCCGGGATGTGGGCACTGAAGCTTTCTTT.

V gene TRBV7-2 combines with J gene TRBJ2-7; 9 nucleotides match TRBD2. The CDR3 is made up of 15 amino acids. Trimming took 5 bases from V and 2 from J; bases not matched to a gene: 7. CDR1 is SGHTA and CDR2 is FQGNSA in the germline V gene. The DNA of the CDR3 is TGTGCCAGCAGCGTGCAGACTAGCGGAACCTACGAGCAGTACGTC. This codes for CASSVQTSGTYEQYV.

The chain recombines TRBV9 with TRBJ1-1, with no clear D. The length of the CDR3 is 14 residues. Germline V CDR1 and CDR2: SGDLS, YYNGEE. Trimming took off 3 bases at V and 4 bases at J, with 13 bases between the two ends. Written as DNA, the CDR3 is TGTGCCAGCAGCGCCGGACTCGGGAGCACTGAAGCTTTCTTT. Translation: CASSAGLGSTEAFF. Full variable domain (missing parts from reference TRBV9 and TRBJ1-1): DSGVTQTPKHLITATGQRVTLRCSPRSGDLSVYWYQQSLDQGLQFLIQYYNGEERAKGNILERFSAQQFPDLHSELNLSSLELGDSALYFCASSAGLGSTEAFFGQGTRLTVV.

This chain links TRBV27 with TRBJ2-1, with 8 positions matching TRBD2. J was trimmed by 3 bases and V by 2 bases; bases with no gene match: 3. CDR3 length equals 15 residues. The germline CDR1 and CDR2 sequences are MNHEY and SMNVEV (reference sequence). CDR3 in amino acids: CASSLAGGIYNEQFF. The CDR3 DNA reads as TGTGCCAGCAGTTTAGCGGGGGGTATCTACAATGAGCAGTTCTTC.

V gene TRBV7-2 combines with J gene TRBJ2-1; TRBD1 matches 8 bases. Germline CDR1 is SGHTA and CDR2 is FQGNSA. After removal of 4 bases from V and 3 bases from J, the junction contained 11 bases not matched to a gene. This CDR3 region has 17 residues. The CDR3 loop reads CASSWLSGQEFYNEQFF. As DNA, the CDR3 is TGTGCCAGCAGCTGGCTTTCGGGACAGGAATTCTACAATGAGCAGTTCTTC.

V and J are TRBV27 and TRBJ2-2, with 12 nucleotides matching TRBD2. CDR1 is MNHEY and CDR2 is SMNVEV in the germline V gene (reference sequence). Unmatched junction bases numbered 4, after V lost 6 bases and J lost 5 bases. CDR3 length: 15 residues. The CDR3 region has the DNA TGTGCCAGCAGCAGAACTAGCGGGGGGACCGGGGAGCTGTTTTTT. Amino acid sequence: CASSRTSGGTGELFF.

A note on this clone: Other DNA sequences from this sample encode an identical CDR3 as well. The chain couples TRBV7-9 to TRBJ1-2; D gene uncertain. The V gene lost 1 base and the J gene lost 6 bases, with 12 bases spanning the gap. Germline V CDR1 and CDR2: SEHNR, FQNEAQ (reference sequence). The CDR3 is made up of 14 amino acids. CDR3 DNA sequence: TGTGCCAGCAGCTTAGGTAGCCTTTTACATGGCTACACCTTC. Encoded protein: CASSLGSLLHGYTF.

This clone showed up just once. V usage is TRBV5-1 and J usage is TRBJ1-6; D not certain. Germline V CDR1 and CDR2: SGHRS, YFSETQ. The CDR3 extends over 13 amino acids. Between the trimmed V and J ends, which lost 5 bases and 7 bases, there was a span of 10 bases. CDR3 DNA: TGCGCCAGCAGGGATGAGGCGAATTCACCCCTCCACTTT. This codes for CASRDEANSPLHF.

The rearrangement joins TRBV7-8 to TRBJ1-1; tentative D call: TRBD1 (6 bases). V lost 2 bases and J lost 0, with 10 bases in between. The CDR3 consists of 15 residues. Per the germline V gene, CDR1 is SGHVS and CDR2 is FQNEAQ. The CDR3 sequence: CASSLSQGLNTEAFF. DNA for the CDR3: TGTGCCAGCAGCTTATCCCAGGGGTTGAACACTGAAGCTTTCTTT.

The gene calls are TRBV7-3 and TRBJ2-3; 11 bases are shared with TRBD2. J gave up 4 bases and V 1 base, and 1 base lay outside the gene matches. The length of the CDR3 is 15 residues. Germline CDR1 SGHTA, CDR2 FQGTGA. DNA of the CDR3: TGTGCCAGCAGCTTAATAGCGGGGGGGCCAGATACGCAGTATTTT. It codes for CASSLIAGGPDTQYF.

The gene calls are TRBV5-8 and TRBJ1-1, with 7 positions matching TRBD1. Germline assignment: CDR1 SGHTS and CDR2 YDEGEE. The CDR3 consists of 14 residues. V trimming: 3 bases; J trimming: 2 bases; junction bases outside the gene matches: 4. This chain's CDR3 is CASSSRDSNTEAFF. Here the CDR3 DNA reads TGTGCCAGCAGCTCCCGGGACAGTAACACTGAAGCTTTCTTT.

The V and J genes are TRBV7-9 and TRBJ2-5, with D unclear. CDR3 size: 14 residues. The V end lost 5 bases, the J end lost 5 bases, and 15 bases lay between the germline ends. Germline-derived CDR1 and CDR2 are SEHNR and FQNEAQ (reference sequence). This CDR3 reads CASSPLYELETQYF. The CDR3 nucleotides are TGTGCCAGCAGCCCCTTGTACGAGTTGGAGACCCAGTACTTC.

The chain carries TRBV7-9 and TRBJ1-1, with TRBD1 matching over 11 bases. The CDR3 has 14 amino acids. Looked up from germline, CDR1 is SEHNR and CDR2 is FQNEAQ (reference sequence). With 3 bases clipped from V and 4 bases from J, the junction kept 1 base outside the gene matches. The CDR3: CASSLGQGVTEAFF. Written as DNA, the CDR3 is TGTGCCAGCAGCTTGGGACAGGGGGTCACTGAAGCTTTCTTT.

This clone was observed a few times. The genes are TRBV6-1 and TRBJ1-4; no reliable D call. CDR3 length: 15 residues. The V gene lost 7 bases and the J gene lost 3 bases, with 15 bases spanning the gap. In germline, CDR1 is MNHNS, CDR2 SASEGT. CDR3 sequence: CASIPTAGSNEKLFF. DNA of the CDR3: TGTGCCAGCATCCCCACGGCAGGTTCTAATGAAAAACTGTTTTTT.

The genes are TRBV10-3 and TRBJ2-7; the match to TRBD2 covers 13 bases. V shed 2 bases, J shed 5 bases, and the junction held 3 bases outside the gene matches. The CDR3 runs 15 residues. Germline CDR1 and CDR2: ENHRY and SYGVKD. For the CDR3, the DNA is TGTGCCATCAGTGAGGGACTAGCGGGAGTGGACGAGCAGTACGTC. Encoded protein: CAISEGLAGVDEQYV.

This clone showed up just a few times. V usage is TRBV5-1 and J usage is TRBJ2-1, with D perhaps TRBD1 (6 bases). The CDR3 has 17 amino acids. V dropped 0 bases and J dropped 0 bases, with 13 bases sitting between them. Germline values: CDR1 SGHRS, CDR2 YFSETQ. As DNA, the CDR3 is TGCGCCAGCAGCTTGGCACCAGGGGTTCGCTCCTACAATGAGCAGTTCTTC. It translates to CASSLAPGVRSYNEQFF.

The chain recombines TRBV19 with TRBJ2-2, with 7 bases that match TRBD1. The CDR3 runs 15 residues. V lost 7 bases, J lost 1 base, and 6 bases stayed unmatched. The germline CDR1 and CDR2 sequences are LNHDA and SQIVND (reference sequence). The CDR3 loop is CASNTDRVNTGELFF. Written as DNA, the CDR3 is TGTGCCAGTAATACCGACAGGGTGAACACCGGGGAGCTGTTTTTT.

V usage is TRBV29-1 and J usage is TRBJ1-1; TRBD1 matches at 8 bases. V shed 2 bases and J 4 bases; nucleotides not matched to a gene: 9. This CDR3 has 15 residues. Germline V gives CDR1 SQVTM, CDR2 ANQGSEA. CDR3 region: CSVESPRQGSTEAFF. The CDR3 DNA reads TGCAGCGTTGAATCCCCCCGACAGGGGTCCACTGAAGCTTTCTTT.